These 28 T cell receptor beta chains came from one sample sequenced in a study of blood T cell repertoires in COVID-19 (dated by TCRdb to about 2020). Library preparation was by the immunoSEQ multiplex PCR assay. TCRdb took over this immuneACCESS table, retaining in-frame rearrangements with V and J assigned. Such tables are incomplete; in checked studies, under half of the missing clones stem from an unresolved V gene, and the remainder is unexplained. For this sample the table gives 300,000 to 400,000 clones, of which about 87% were detected only once. Around 5% of the sample lies in the top ten. Sequences were obtained from PBMCs or T cells enriched from blood (not recorded which). These receptors were obtained from a young man who had recovered from COVID-19.

The J gene is TRBJ1-4, the V gene TRBV7-2; tentatively, D is TRBD1 (5 bases). The CDR3 has 14 amino acids. Trimming removed 6 bases from V and 8 bases from J, with 16 bases in between. CDR1 is SGHTA and CDR2 is FQGNSA in the germline V gene. This CDR3 reads CASSRRRGYEKLFF. The CDR3 nucleotides are TGTGCCAGCAGTCGAAGAAGGGGTTACGAAAAACTGTTTTTT. The variable domain in full, with the rest retrieved from reference TRBV7-2 and TRBJ1-4, is GAGVSQSPSNKVTEKGKDVELRCDPISGHTALYWYRQSLGQGLEFLIYFQGNSAPDKSGLPSDRFSAERTGGSVSTLTIQRTQQEDSAVYLCASSRRRGYEKLFFGSGTQLSVL.

The chain has TRBV7-3 and TRBJ2-2; possibly TRBD1 for D (5 bases). The CDR3 runs 14 residues. Germline V lookup: CDR1 SGHTA, CDR2 FQGTGA. Trimming removed 3 bases at V and 4 bases at J, with 9 bases between. The CDR3 nucleotides are TGTGCCAGCAGCTTCCAGGGATCCACCGGGGAGCTGTTTTTT. It encodes CASSFQGSTGELFF.

This clone was seen more than once but under ten times. This chain connects TRBV5-1 to TRBJ1-5; no clear D gene. Germline V lookup: CDR1 SGHRS, CDR2 YFSETQ. This CDR3 has 13 residues. The V gene lost 4 bases and the J gene lost 7 bases, with 12 bases spanning the gap. The CDR3: CASSPDPGQPQHF. The DNA of the CDR3 is TGCGCCAGCAGCCCGGACCCGGGACAGCCCCAGCATTTT.

V gene TRBV15 combines with J gene TRBJ1-4; 7 bases map to TRBD1. The V gene end was trimmed by 5 bases and the J gene end by 3 bases; junction bases not matched to a gene: 6. Per germline, CDR1 LNHNV and CDR2 YYDKDF (reference sequence). This CDR3 region has 15 residues. This CDR3 is CATSETGLPNEKLFF. CDR3 nucleotide sequence: TGTGCCACCAGCGAGACAGGGCTGCCTAATGAAAAACTGTTTTTT.

This rearrangement joins TRBV30 to TRBJ1-5; the D gene is possibly TRBD1 (5 bases). The V end was cut by 5 bases, the J end by 4 bases, with 12 bases between. CDR1 and CDR2 (germline): GTSNPN, SVGIG (reference sequence). The CDR3 runs 13 residues. This chain's CDR3 is CAWATGDNQPQHF. The CDR3 DNA follows: TGTGCCTGGGCTACAGGAGATAATCAGCCCCAGCATTTT.

The chain employs TRBV3-1 (or the pseudogene TRBV3-2) and TRBJ1-2, with D perhaps matching TRBD1 (5 bases). The CDR3 has 19 amino acids. Germline CDR1 reads LGHDT; CDR2 reads YNNKEL (reference sequence). Trimming removed 0 bases from V and 0 bases from J, with 20 bases in between. As DNA, the CDR3 is TGTGCCAGCAGCCAAGATACAACAGGACCGACATTGACTAACTATGGCTACACCTTC. Its translation is CASSQDTTGPTLTNYGYTF.

The chain links TRBV27 to TRBJ1-6; 7 bases map to TRBD1. With 5 bases clipped from V and 7 bases from J, the junction kept 2 bases outside the gene matches. This CDR3 has 13 amino acids. CDR1 and CDR2 (germline): MNHEY, SMNVEV (reference sequence). The CDR3 DNA reads as TGTGCCAGCAGTGCCAGGGGGAATTCACCCCTCCACTTT. It translates to CASSARGNSPLHF.

This rearrangement joins TRBV9 to TRBJ2-7; tentatively, D is TRBD2 (5 bases). V was pared by 0 bases and J by 1 base, with 8 bases between. The CDR3 length is 14 residues. CDR1 and CDR2 from the germline V gene are SGDLS and YYNGEE. The DNA for the CDR3 is TGTGCCAGCAGCGTAGGTGACTATTCCTACGAGCAGTACTTC. It is translated as CASSVGDYSYEQYF.

The chain employs TRBV7-2 and TRBJ1-2; D remains ambiguous. This CDR3 is 13 amino acids long. V was clipped by 1 base and J by 7 bases, with 10 bases between them. In germline, CDR1 is SGHTA, CDR2 FQGNSA. Here the CDR3 reads CASSLGSYSGYTF. The DNA of the CDR3 is TGTGCCAGCAGCTTAGGAAGCTACTCTGGCTACACCTTC. The variable domain in full, completed from reference TRBV7-2 and TRBJ1-2, reads GAGVSQSPSNKVTEKGKDVELRCDPISGHTALYWYRQSLGQGLEFLIYFQGNSAPDKSGLPSDRFSAERTGGSVSTLTIQRTQQEDSAVYLCASSLGSYSGYTFGSGTRLTVV.

The V gene is TRBV29-1, the J gene TRBJ2-1, with TRBD2 matching 12 bases. Germline assignment: CDR1 SQVTM and CDR2 ANQGSEA. The CDR3 runs to 20 residues. Losses at the gene ends were 0 bases for V and 3 bases for J; bases not matched to a gene: 15. The CDR3 DNA is TGCAGCGTTGAAGAGTATCTGGCTAGCGGGGGGGCTTTCGTCTACAATGAGCAGTTCTTC. Its protein product is CSVEEYLASGGAFVYNEQFF.

The V call is TRBV10-1, the J call TRBJ2-1, with TRBD1 as a possible D gene (7 bases). This CDR3 region has 14 residues. Germline lookup yields CDR1 WNHNN and CDR2 SYGVQD (reference sequence). V was pared by 3 bases and J by 2 bases, with 8 bases between. CDR3 sequence: CASSDRGAYNEQFF. The CDR3 DNA sequence: TGCGCCAGCAGTGACAGGGGGGCCTACAATGAGCAGTTCTTC.

This sequence joins TRBV12-3 or TRBV12-4 and TRBJ1-1; possible D gene TRBD1, 6 bases. V lost 7 bases, J lost 10 bases, and 16 bases lay in between. CDR3 length: 12 amino acids. CDR3 amino acids: CASTPTGVRAFF. In nucleotides, the CDR3 is TGTGCCAGCACTCCGACAGGAGTGAGAGCTTTCTTT.

The J gene is TRBJ2-3, the V gene TRBV13; 7 bases fit TRBD2. The V gene's germline CDR1 is PRHDT and CDR2 FYEKMQ (reference sequence). Unmatched junction bases numbered 11, after V lost 5 bases and J lost 6 bases. The CDR3 length is 15 residues. The CDR3 protein is CASSPRLLAVDTQYF. In nucleotides, the CDR3 is TGTGCCAGCAGCCCCCGCCTCCTAGCGGTGGATACGCAGTATTTT.

This chain uses TRBV27 with TRBJ2-7; maybe TRBD2 (5 bases). CDR1 and CDR2 from the germline V gene are MNHEY and SMNVEV (reference sequence). V was trimmed by 3 bases and J by 2 bases, leaving 11 bases between them. The CDR3 loop spans 14 amino acids. This CDR3 reads CASSFSGITYEQYF. In DNA, the CDR3 is TGTGCCAGCAGTTTCTCCGGGATAACCTACGAGCAGTACTTC.

The V and J genes are TRBV7-8 and TRBJ2-3; TRBD2 agrees at 7 bases. The CDR3 loop spans 17 amino acids. CDR1 and CDR2 from the germline V gene are SGHVS and FQNEAQ. V lost 6 bases and J lost 0; bases outside the gene matches: 12. The CDR3 loop reads CASSTVLSGYSTDTQYF. CDR3 nucleotides: TGTGCCAGCAGTACCGTCCTTAGCGGGTATAGCACAGATACGCAGTATTTT.

Of note for this clone: Other nucleotide sequences from this sample produce the same CDR3. The chain uses TRBV2 and TRBJ2-7, with D perhaps matching TRBD1 (5 bases). The CDR3 sequence is 12 residues long. The germline V and J ends were trimmed by 3 bases and 4 bases, with 7 bases remaining between them. Germline V gives CDR1 SNHLY, CDR2 FYNNEI. The CDR3: CASSDRVYEQYF. The DNA for the CDR3 is TGTGCCAGCAGTGACAGGGTATACGAGCAGTACTTC.

J is TRBJ1-6 and V is TRBV18; perhaps TRBD1 as D (6 bases). V was cut by 6 bases and J by 7 bases, with 10 bases left in between. The germline CDR1 and CDR2 sequences are KGHSH and LQKENI. The CDR3 is 13 residues long. The CDR3 sequence: CASSEGVNSPLHF. For the CDR3, the DNA is TGTGCCAGCTCCGAGGGGGTAAATTCACCCCTCCACTTT.

This clone has just one count. The CDR3 bases are TGTGCCAGCAGCCAAGACTCCGGGGGTGGGGCCAACGTCCTGACTTTC. Translating it yields CASSQDSGGGANVLTF. The chain is built from TRBV3-1 (or the pseudogene TRBV3-2) and TRBJ2-6, with a weak D call TRBD2 (6 bases). The V end was cut by 0 bases, the J end by 3 bases, with 9 bases between. Germline V lookup: CDR1 LGHDT, CDR2 YNNKEL (reference sequence). The CDR3 covers 16 residues.

CDR3 amino acids: CASSLFGAREETQYF. The CDR3 nucleotides are TGTGCCAGCAGTTTATTTGGGGCTCGCGAAGAGACCCAGTACTTC. J is TRBJ2-5 and V is TRBV27, with D perhaps TRBD1 (5 bases). CDR3 length equals 15 residues. V dropped 1 base and J dropped 3 bases, with 12 bases sitting between them. Germline-derived CDR1 and CDR2 are MNHEY and SMNVEV (reference sequence).

The gene calls are TRBV6-5 and TRBJ2-2, with TRBD1 matching 9 bases. The V segment lost 7 bases and the J segment 4 bases; nucleotides outside the gene matches: 7. This CDR3 region has 15 residues. Per the germline V gene, CDR1 is MNHEY and CDR2 is SVGAGI. The CDR3, as DNA: TGTGCCAGCATTTTACAGGGGGCGGGCACCGGGGAGCTGTTTTTT. Its protein product is CASILQGAGTGELFF.

This rearrangement joins TRBV5-4 to TRBJ1-2; TRBD1 agrees at 9 bases. Germline lookup yields CDR1 SGHNT and CDR2 YYREEE (reference sequence). Trimming cost V 5 bases and J 4 bases; bases outside gene matches: 6. The CDR3 is made up of 14 amino acids. The CDR3 DNA sequence: TGTGCCAGCAGGCGGGACAGGGCGTCCTATGGCTACACCTTC. Its protein product is CASRRDRASYGYTF.

The rearrangement joins TRBV9 to TRBJ2-1; 9 nucleotides align to TRBD2. The ends lost 3 bases at V and 15 bases at J; junction bases unmatched: 7. Germline CDR1 SGDLS, CDR2 YYNGEE. CDR3 size: 12 residues. CDR3 sequence reads: CASSGLAGRLFF. In DNA form, the CDR3 reads TGTGCCAGCAGCGGCCTAGCGGGGCGGCTGTTCTTC.

V and J are TRBV30 and TRBJ2-5; D perhaps matches TRBD2 (7 bases). In germline, CDR1 is GTSNPN, CDR2 SVGIG (reference sequence). Trimming left V 8 bases short and J 5 bases short, with 24 bases between. CDR3 length equals 15 residues. DNA for the CDR3: TGTGCCCGTTCTACAGGGATGGGGGGGAGTGAGACCCAGTACTTC. Translating it yields CARSTGMGGSETQYF.

The V call is TRBV4-1, the J call TRBJ2-7; a possible D gene is TRBD2 (5 bases). Germline CDR1 is MGHRA and CDR2 is YSYEKL. CDR3 length equals 12 residues. V lost 1 base, J lost 4 bases, and 5 bases lay in between. In DNA, the CDR3 is TGCGCCAGCAGCCAAGGAGGGTACGAGCAGTACTTC. Its translation: CASSQGGYEQYF.

This chain joins TRBV28 and TRBJ2-7, with 9 positions matching TRBD1. CDR3 length equals 15 residues. Losses at the gene ends were 7 bases for V and 1 base for J; bases not matched to a gene: 8. Per the germline V gene, CDR1 is MDHEN and CDR2 is SYDVKM. For the CDR3, the DNA is TGTGCCAGCACTCAAACCGGGACAGGGTCCTACGAGCAGTACTTC. It is translated as CASTQTGTGSYEQYF.

The rearrangement uses TRBV28 and TRBJ2-5; TRBD2 matches 7 bases. The CDR3 spans 14 residues. V was clipped by 8 bases and J by 2 bases; unmatched bases: 8. Germline loops: CDR1 MDHEN, CDR2 SYDVKM. In DNA, the CDR3 is TGTGCCAGCGCCCCTGGCGGGGGTCAAGAGACCCAGTACTTC. It is translated as CASAPGGGQETQYF.

The chain has TRBV11-2 and TRBJ2-1; possible D gene TRBD1, 6 bases. CDR3 size: 16 residues. The V end lost 0 bases, the J end lost 1 base, and 10 bases lay between the germline ends. Germline V CDR1 and CDR2: SGHAT, FQNNGV. The CDR3 is CASSLEGQLSYNEQFF. The DNA of the CDR3 is TGTGCCAGCAGCTTAGAAGGACAGCTTTCCTACAATGAGCAGTTCTTC.

V and J are TRBV27 and TRBJ1-4; D not resolved. This CDR3 has 14 amino acids. V lost 0 bases to trimming and J lost 4 bases, with 6 bases between them. Germline CDR1 MNHEY, CDR2 SMNVEV (reference sequence). CDR3: CASSLSYSNEKLFF. The CDR3 region has the DNA TGTGCCAGCAGTTTATCGTACAGTAATGAAAAACTGTTTTTT.